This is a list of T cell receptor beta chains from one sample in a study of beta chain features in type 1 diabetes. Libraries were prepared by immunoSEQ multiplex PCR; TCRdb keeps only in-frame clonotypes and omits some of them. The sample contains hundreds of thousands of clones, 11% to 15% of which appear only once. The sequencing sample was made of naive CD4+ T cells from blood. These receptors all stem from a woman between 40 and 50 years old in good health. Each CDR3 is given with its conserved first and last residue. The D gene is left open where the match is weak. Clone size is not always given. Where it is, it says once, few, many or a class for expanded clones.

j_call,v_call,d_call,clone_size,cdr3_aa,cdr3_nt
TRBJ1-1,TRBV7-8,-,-,CASSLGSPFSRRGNTEAFF,TGTGCCAGCAGCTTAGGTTCCCCCTTCTCAAGGCGCGGGAACACTGAAGCTTTCTTT
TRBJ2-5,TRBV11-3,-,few,CASSSSTGQETQYF,TGTGCCAGCAGCTCATCGACGGGGCAAGAGACCCAGTACTTC
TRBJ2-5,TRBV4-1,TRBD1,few,CASSQERQGRGEETQYF,TGCGCCAGCAGCCAAGAGCGACAGGGGCGCGGAGAAGAGACCCAGTACTTC
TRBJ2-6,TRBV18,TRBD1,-,CASRLTGDGGANVLTF,TGTGCCAGCCGCCTGACAGGGGATGGTGGGGCCAACGTCCTGACTTTC
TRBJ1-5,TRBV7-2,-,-,CASSSPPGGQPQHF,TGTGCCAGCAGCTCCCCCCCGGGGGGTCAGCCCCAGCATTTT
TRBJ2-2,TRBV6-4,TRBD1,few,CASSPLHRTGGNTGELFF,TGTGCCAGCAGTCCGTTACACCGGACAGGGGGCAACACCGGGGAGCTGTTTTTT
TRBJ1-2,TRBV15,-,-,CATSREWAGASVIYGYTF,TGTGCCACCAGCAGAGAATGGGCAGGGGCTTCGGTAATCTATGGCTACACCTTC
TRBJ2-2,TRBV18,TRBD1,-,CASSPGQVPSNTGELFF,TGTGCCAGCTCACCGGGACAGGTCCCTTCGAACACCGGGGAGCTGTTTTTT
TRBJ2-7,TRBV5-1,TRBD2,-,CASSLEAGVRYEQYF,TGCGCCAGCAGCTTGGAGGCGGGGGTCCGCTACGAGCAGTACTTC
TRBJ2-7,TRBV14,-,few,CASSQGGLSYEQYF,TGTGCCAGCAGCCAAGGTGGGCTGAGCTACGAGCAGTACTTC
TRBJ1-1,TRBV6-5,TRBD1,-,CASKGTDLNTEAFF,TGTGCCAGCAAGGGGACAGATCTGAACACTGAAGCTTTCTTT
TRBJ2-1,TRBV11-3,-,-,CASSAGAGSYNEQFF,TGTGCCAGCAGTGCAGGGGCAGGCTCCTACAATGAGCAGTTCTTC
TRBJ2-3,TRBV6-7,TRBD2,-,CASSLGLAGRDTQYF,TGTGCCAGCAGTCTGGGACTAGCGGGGCGGGATACGCAGTATTTT
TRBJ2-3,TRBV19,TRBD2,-,CASSTHSGGAQDTQYF,TGTGCCAGTAGTACTCATAGCGGGGGGGCCCAGGATACGCAGTATTTT
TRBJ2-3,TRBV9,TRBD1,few,CASSQGVVGSAGDTQYF,TGTGCCAGCAGCCAGGGGGTGGTGGGCTCCGCCGGAGATACGCAGTATTTT
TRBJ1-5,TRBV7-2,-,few,CASSQGQHSNQPQHF,TGTGCCAGCAGCCAGGGACAACATAGCAATCAGCCCCAGCATTTT
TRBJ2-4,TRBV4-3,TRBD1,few,CASSQDWGGQGKNIQYF,TGCGCCAGCAGCCAAGATTGGGGCGGACAGGGAAAAAACATTCAGTACTTC
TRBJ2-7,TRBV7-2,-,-,CASNSQTGNYEQYF,TGTGCCAGCAATTCCCAAACAGGGAACTACGAGCAGTACTTC
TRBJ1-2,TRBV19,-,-,CASRPGQTPVVPAGYTF,TGTGCCAGTAGACCAGGACAGACCCCTGTTGTGCCGGCGGGCTACACCTTC
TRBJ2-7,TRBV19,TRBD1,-,CASSSRTGALEQYF,TGTGCCAGTAGTAGTAGGACAGGCGCCCTAGAGCAGTACTTC
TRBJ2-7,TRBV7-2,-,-,CASSLWGDSVYF,TGTGCCAGCAGCTTATGGGGGGACAGCGTGTACTTC
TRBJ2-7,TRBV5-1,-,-,CASSLQSSDYEQYF,TGCGCCAGCAGCTTGCAGTCCTCAGACTACGAGCAGTACTTC
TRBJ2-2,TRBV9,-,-,CASSVVVGGGGELFF,TGTGCCAGCAGCGTAGTAGTAGGGGGTGGCGGGGAGCTGTTTTTT
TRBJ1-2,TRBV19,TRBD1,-,CASSTWDRGRYGYTF,TGTGCCAGTAGTACATGGGACAGGGGTCGGTATGGCTACACCTTC
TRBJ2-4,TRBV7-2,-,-,CASSSQGLLAKNIQYF,TGTGCCAGCAGCTCGCAGGGGTTACTAGCCAAAAACATTCAGTACTTC
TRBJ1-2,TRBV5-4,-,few,CASSPRTDGPGGYTF,TGTGCCAGCAGCCCAAGGACGGATGGCCCAGGGGGCTACACCTTC
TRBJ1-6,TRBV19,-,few,CASSMLSGDNSPLHF,TGTGCCAGTAGTATGTTGTCAGGGGATAATTCACCCCTCCACTTT